The TCR beta chain under discussion was sequenced for a study of T cells in Graves' hyperthyroidism and ophthalmopathy. Notes on the study in general: Expanded thyroid clonotypes (above 0.001) were mostly also found in blood.

This clonotype was counted at least ten times. What it binds is unknown. With V trimmed by 4 bases and J by 8 bases, 7 bases remained unmatched. The CDR3 contains 15 residues. In germline, CDR1 is MDHEN, CDR2 SYDVKM. There were TCR beta CDR3 regions amplified from RNA transcripts. First-round RT-PCR targeting the TCR CDR3 was performed with the HTBI primer set. TCRdb itself ran the multiplex PCR reads through MiXCR, one entry per CDR3 protein. The sample shows 500,000 to 650,000 distinct CDR3 sequences, 12% to 15% of them seen only once. Hyperthyroidism was newly diagnosed in patients aged 18 to 65 (duration under 2 months). The authors obtained PBMCs from roughly 9.7 ml of fresh peripheral blood.

The chain recombines TRBV28 with TRBJ2-4, with 11 positions matching TRBD1. The sequence derives from a woman in her thirties or forties with Graves' hyperthyroidism. The specimen sequenced was blood. The CDR3 loop reads CASSWGTGGTDIQYF. The CDR3 region has the DNA TGTGCCAGCAGTTGGGGGACAGGGGGAACGGACATTCAGTACTTC.